Below, 13 T cell receptor beta chains from the same sample are listed, as sequenced in a study of vaccination effects on CD4 cells after COVID-19. Clones were sequenced by immunoSEQ multiplex PCR, and TCRdb holds only the in-frame ones, with some missing. The data show 40,000 or so clones, with 55% to 85% seen just once and 8.5% to 10% held by the top ten. With nine to eleven days of culture completed, CD4+ T cells were isolated. Two doses of BNT162b2 or mRNA-1273 vaccine were administered to participants. Their antigens are not known. The starting material was CD4+ T cells from PBMCs cultured without peptide, obtained after COVID-19 vaccination. The receptors stem from a human donor who received a COVID-19 vaccine.

This chain uses TRBV11-2 with TRBJ1-5, with D maybe TRBD1 (5 bases). The V end lost 3 bases, the J end lost 7 bases, and 7 bases lay between the germline ends. Looked up from germline, CDR1 is SGHAT and CDR2 is FQNNGV. This CDR3 is 12 amino acids long. The CDR3 nucleotides are TGTGCCAGCAGCTTTAGGGACCAGCCCCAGCATTTT. Protein product: CASSFRDQPQHF. The entire variable domain, with the rest obtained from reference TRBV11-2 and TRBJ1-5, is as follows: EAGVAQSPRYKIIEKRQSVAFWCNPISGHATLYWYQQILGQGPKLLIQFQNNGVVDDSQLPKDRFSAERLKGVDSTLKIQPAKLEDSAVYLCASSFRDQPQHFGDGTRLSIL.

V is TRBV9 and J is TRBJ1-2; tentative D call: TRBD1 (5 bases). CDR3 length: 14 residues. The V gene lost 0 bases and the J gene lost 8 bases, with 14 bases spanning the gap. CDR1 is SGDLS and CDR2 is YYNGEE in the germline V gene. The CDR3, as DNA: TGTGCCAGCAGCGTAGATACCAGGGCAGGAGGCTACACCTTC. It is translated as CASSVDTRAGGYTF.

The chain joins TRBV13 to TRBJ1-1; no clear D. Germline loops: CDR1 PRHDT, CDR2 FYEKMQ (reference sequence). The V end lost 4 bases, the J end lost 4 bases, and 13 bases lay between the germline ends. This CDR3 has 14 amino acids. CDR3 coding DNA: TGTGCCAGCAGCTCAGGCCGAATGGGCACTGAAGCTTTCTTT. It encodes CASSSGRMGTEAFF.

This clone was seen a handful of times. This sequence joins TRBV14 and TRBJ2-5, with a weak D call TRBD2 (6 bases). This CDR3 is built from 13 residues. Trimming removed 1 base at V and 5 bases at J, with 8 bases between. The germline CDR1 and CDR2 sequences are SGHDN and FVKESK. In DNA, the CDR3 is TGTGCCAGCAGCCAAGGGGCGGGGGAGACCCAGTACTTC. Translating it yields CASSQGAGETQYF.

This chain uses TRBV7-2 with TRBJ1-5; D uncertain. Germline values: CDR1 SGHTA, CDR2 FQGNSA. The CDR3 length is 14 residues. V was pared by 1 base and J by 3 bases, with 7 bases between. The CDR3 bases are TGTGCCAGCAGCTTAGAGCCGGTCAATCAGCCCCAGCATTTT. It specifies CASSLEPVNQPQHF.

This clone appeared a few times. V usage is TRBV5-4 and J usage is TRBJ2-2; 7 bases are a match to TRBD2. V was pared by 4 bases and J by 7 bases, with 13 bases of the junction left unmatched. The CDR3 totals 16 residues. CDR1 SGHNT and CDR2 YYREEE come from the germline V gene (reference sequence). The CDR3: CASSPALAGVVGELFF. CDR3 nucleotides: TGTGCCAGCAGCCCAGCTCTTGCGGGAGTAGTCGGGGAGCTGTTTTTT.

The chain is built from TRBV5-6 and TRBJ2-7, with TRBD1 matching 10 bases. The CDR3 has 15 residues. Germline CDR1 is SGHDT and CDR2 is YYEEEE. With 4 bases clipped from V and 7 bases from J, the junction kept 11 bases outside the gene matches. CDR3 amino acids: CASSASGTGAREQYF. The CDR3 nucleotides are TGTGCCAGCAGCGCCTCCGGGACAGGGGCAAGGGAGCAGTACTTC.

This clone has only a few counts. As DNA, the CDR3 is TGTGCCTGGATACGATTGATTGGGACAGGGGGTGGCTACACCTTC. This encodes CAWIRLIGTGGGYTF. The chain joins TRBV30 to TRBJ1-2; 11 nucleotides align to TRBD1. The CDR3 has 15 amino acids. Germline-derived CDR1 and CDR2 are GTSNPN and SVGIG (reference sequence). J gave up 7 bases and V 4 bases, and 11 bases lay outside the gene matches.

A few counts support this clone. This chain connects TRBV5-1 to TRBJ1-6; D not certain. Looked up from germline, CDR1 is SGHRS and CDR2 is YFSETQ. V gave up 0 bases and J gave up 9 bases, with 16 bases separating them. The CDR3 runs 16 residues. The chain's CDR3 is CASSLGTEISGSPLHF. Here the CDR3 DNA reads TGCGCCAGCAGCTTGGGTACAGAGATTTCTGGTTCACCCCTCCACTTT.

The CDR3 region is CASHDSGSYGYTF. The CDR3 DNA follows: TGTGCCAGCCATGACTCAGGGTCCTATGGCTACACCTTC. This sequence joins TRBV12-3 or TRBV12-4 and TRBJ1-2, with a weak D call TRBD1 (5 bases). Trimming cost V 8 bases and J 4 bases, with 14 bases left between them. CDR3 length: 13 residues.

V and J are TRBV29-1 and TRBJ1-2, with a possible D match to TRBD1 (5 bases). Trimming removed 4 bases at V and 5 bases at J, with 8 bases between. Germline-derived CDR1 and CDR2 are SQVTM and ANQGSEA. The CDR3 is 11 amino acids. The CDR3 region is CSVGEGYGYTF. CDR3 nucleotide sequence: TGCAGCGTTGGCGAGGGGTATGGCTACACCTTC.

V usage is TRBV5-1 and J usage is TRBJ2-7, with D possibly matching TRBD1 (6 bases). The V end lost 3 bases, the J end lost 0 bases, and 16 bases lay between the germline ends. The CDR3 spans 16 residues. Germline values: CDR1 SGHRS, CDR2 YFSETQ. This chain's CDR3 is CASSSGRRDTSYEQYF. The CDR3, as DNA: TGCGCCAGCAGCTCCGGACGCCGGGACACCTCCTACGAGCAGTACTTC.

The V and J genes are TRBV10-3 and TRBJ2-7, with 11 bases fitting TRBD2. This CDR3 has 18 amino acids. After removal of 4 bases from V and 4 bases from J, the junction contained 15 bases not matched to a gene. Looked up from germline, CDR1 is ENHRY and CDR2 is SYGVKD. CDR3 in DNA: TGTGCCATCAGTGTGGGGCTAGCGGGGGGCTCCGCCGATTACGAGCAGTACTTC. Protein: CAISVGLAGGSADYEQYF.